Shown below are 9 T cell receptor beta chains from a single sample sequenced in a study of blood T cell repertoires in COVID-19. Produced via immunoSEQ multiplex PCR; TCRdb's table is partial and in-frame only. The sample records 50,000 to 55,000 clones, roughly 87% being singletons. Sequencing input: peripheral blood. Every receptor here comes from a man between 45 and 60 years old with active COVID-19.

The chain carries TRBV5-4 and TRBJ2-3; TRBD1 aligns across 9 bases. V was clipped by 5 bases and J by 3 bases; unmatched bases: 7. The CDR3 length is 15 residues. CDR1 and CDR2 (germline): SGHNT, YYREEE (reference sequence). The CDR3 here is CASRLDRGSTDTQYF. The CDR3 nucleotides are TGTGCCAGCAGACTTGACAGGGGGAGTACAGATACGCAGTATTTT.

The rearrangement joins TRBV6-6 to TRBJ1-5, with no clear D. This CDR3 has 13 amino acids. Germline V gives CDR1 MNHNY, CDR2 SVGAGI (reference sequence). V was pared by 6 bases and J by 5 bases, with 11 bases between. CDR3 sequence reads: CASSPKRHQPQHF. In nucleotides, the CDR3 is TGTGCCAGCAGCCCTAAGCGGCATCAGCCCCAGCATTTT.

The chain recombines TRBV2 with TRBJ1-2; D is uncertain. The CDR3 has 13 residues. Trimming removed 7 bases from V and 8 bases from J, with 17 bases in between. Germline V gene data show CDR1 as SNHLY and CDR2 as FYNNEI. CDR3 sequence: CASNFETHGGYTF. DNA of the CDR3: TGTGCCAGCAATTTTGAGACCCACGGGGGCTACACCTTC.

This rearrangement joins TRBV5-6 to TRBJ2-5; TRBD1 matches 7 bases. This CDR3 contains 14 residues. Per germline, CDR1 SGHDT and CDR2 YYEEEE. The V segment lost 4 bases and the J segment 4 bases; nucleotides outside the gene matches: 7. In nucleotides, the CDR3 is TGTGCCAGCAGCGACACAGGGGTGGGAGAGACCCAGTACTTC. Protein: CASSDTGVGETQYF.

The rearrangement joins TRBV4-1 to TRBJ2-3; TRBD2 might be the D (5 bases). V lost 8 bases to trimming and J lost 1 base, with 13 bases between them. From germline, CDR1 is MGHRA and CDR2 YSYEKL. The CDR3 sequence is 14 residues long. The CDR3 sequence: CASAGLEGTDTQYF. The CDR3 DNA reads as TGCGCCAGCGCGGGTCTAGAGGGCACAGATACGCAGTATTTT.

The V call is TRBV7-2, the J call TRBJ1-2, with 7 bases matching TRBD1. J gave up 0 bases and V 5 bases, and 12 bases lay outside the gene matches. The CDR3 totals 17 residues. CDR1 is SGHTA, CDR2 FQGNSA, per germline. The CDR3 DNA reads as TGTGCCAGCAGCCTCACGTTTACAGGGGCTTCTAACTATGGCTACACCTTC. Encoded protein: CASSLTFTGASNYGYTF.

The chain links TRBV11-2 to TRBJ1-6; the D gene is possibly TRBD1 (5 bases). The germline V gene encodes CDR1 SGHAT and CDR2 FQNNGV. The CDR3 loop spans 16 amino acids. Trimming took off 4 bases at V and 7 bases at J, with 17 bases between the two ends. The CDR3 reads CASSSTREGGNSPLHF. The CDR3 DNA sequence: TGTGCCAGCAGCTCAACCAGGGAGGGCGGAAATTCACCCCTCCACTTT.

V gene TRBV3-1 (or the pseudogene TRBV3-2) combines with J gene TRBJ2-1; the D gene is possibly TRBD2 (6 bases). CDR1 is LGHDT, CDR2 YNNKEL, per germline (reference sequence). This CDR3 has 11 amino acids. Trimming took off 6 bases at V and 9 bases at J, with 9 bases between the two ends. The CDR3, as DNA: TGTGCCAGCAGAACCGGGGGTGAGCAGTTCTTC. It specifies CASRTGGEQFF.

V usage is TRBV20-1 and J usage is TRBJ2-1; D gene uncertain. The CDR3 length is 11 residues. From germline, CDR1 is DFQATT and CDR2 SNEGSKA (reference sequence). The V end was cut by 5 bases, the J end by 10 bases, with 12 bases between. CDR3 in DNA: TGCAGTGCTCCCACTCCCCTGGAGCAGTTCTTC. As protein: CSAPTPLEQFF.